This is a list of T cell receptor beta chains from one sample in a study of blood T cell repertoires in COVID-19. Sequencing used immunoSEQ multiplex PCR; TCRdb keeps in-frame clones, though not all of them. The sample carries about 370,000 clones, around 87% recorded once. The specimen was peripheral blood. These receptors were taken from a woman aged 25 to 45 with COVID-19, enrolled during active disease. CDR3s include the opening cysteine and the closing phenylalanine or tryptophan. The D gene is left open where the match is weak. Where a row states a size, it is once, few, many or the class of an expanded clone; other rows omit it.

TRBV28,NA,NA,TRBJ2-7,TGTGCCAGCAGGGGAGAGGGCCGGTACGAGCAGTACTTC,CASRGEGRYEQYF
TRBV5-4,NA,TRBD2,TRBJ2-3,TGTGCCAGCAGCTCCGGGACTAGCGGGTCAGATACGCAGTATTTT,CASSSGTSGSDTQYF
TRBV9,NA,NA,TRBJ2-7,TGTGCCAGCAGCATGGGGGACTCTTACTCCTACGAGCAGTACTTC,CASSMGDSYSYEQYF
TRBV19,NA,TRBD1,TRBJ1-1,TGTGCCAGTAGTACGGCCGACAGGGGGACTGAAGCTTTCTTT,CASSTADRGTEAFF
TRBV28,NA,TRBD2,TRBJ2-5,TGTGCCAGCAGTTTTGCGGGAGTCCAAGAGACCCAGTACTTC,CASSFAGVQETQYF
TRBV18,NA,NA,TRBJ1-1,TGTGCCAGCTCACCGAGCTGGAGCACTGAAGCTTTCTTT,CASSPSWSTEAFF
TRBV10-1,NA,NA,TRBJ2-1,TGCGCCAGAACGGAGAGGGTAGCACCGAATGAGCAGTTCTTC,CARTERVAPNEQFF
TRBV5-1,NA,NA,TRBJ2-7,TGCGCCAGCAGCTTGGATTCGGGTAGGTCTATGTACGAGCAGTACTTC,CASSLDSGRSMYEQYF
TRBV6-5,NA,TRBD1,TRBJ1-1,TGTGCCAGCCGGACAGGGCTTTCCACTGAAGCTTTCTTT,CASRTGLSTEAFF
TRBV6-1,few,NA,TRBJ1-3,TGTGCCAGCAGTGAAGCGGCAGGGGTGGGATACACCATATATTTT,CASSEAAGVGYTIYF
TRBV6-4,NA,TRBD2,TRBJ2-2,TGTGCCAGCAGTGCTAGCGGGAGCACCGGGGAGCTGTTTTTT,CASSASGSTGELFF
TRBV9,NA,TRBD1,TRBJ1-2,TGTGCCAGCAGCCCCCGTAGAGAGGGTGAGGGGGCCTATGGCTACACCTTC,CASSPRREGEGAYGYTF
TRBV18,NA,NA,TRBJ2-7,TGTGCCAGCTCACCGGCGGGATCCACCTACGAGCAGTACTTC,CASSPAGSTYEQYF
TRBV29-1,NA,NA,TRBJ1-2,TGCAGCGTCGACAAAGACAGGCGTGACTACACCTTC,CSVDKDRRDYTF
TRBV28,NA,TRBD1,TRBJ1-6,TGTGCCAGCAGTTTGCCTCCGGGACAGTCTTATAATTCACCCCTCCACTTT,CASSLPPGQSYNSPLHF
TRBV18,once,NA,TRBJ2-7,TGTGCCAGCTCACCCGTGACTAGTCTATCCTACGAGCAGTACTTC,CASSPVTSLSYEQYF
TRBV9,NA,NA,TRBJ2-2,TGTGCCAGCAGCGTAGCAGCCGGACTCAACACCGGGGAGCTGTTTTTT,CASSVAAGLNTGELFF
TRBV19,few,NA,TRBJ2-2,TGTGCCAGTAGTATAACCCTGGGTAGCGGCACCGGGGAGCTGTTTTTT,CASSITLGSGTGELFF
TRBV27,NA,NA,TRBJ1-1,TGTGCCAGCAGTTTATCCCTCCGGGCTGAAGCTTTCTTT,CASSLSLRAEAFF
TRBV29-1,once,TRBD1,TRBJ2-7,TGCAGCGTTGAAGGGAAAGGGACAGGGGGGACCTACGAGCAGTACTTC,CSVEGKGTGGTYEQYF
TRBV2,NA,TRBD2,TRBJ2-3,TGTGCCAGCAGGGGGGGGATATGGGCAGATACGCAGTATTTT,CASRGGIWADTQYF
TRBV19,NA,TRBD1,TRBJ2-1,TGTGCCAGTAGTATAAGAAGTGGGACAGACTCCTACAATGAGCAGTTCTTC,CASSIRSGTDSYNEQFF
TRBV25-1,NA,NA,TRBJ2-1,TGTGCCAGCAGTGAATCTCAGGGCGTTAGCTCCTACAATGAGCAGTTCTTC,CASSESQGVSSYNEQFF
TRBV5-1,NA,NA,TRBJ1-1,TGCGCCAGCAGCTTTTCCGGTAGCTCCGCCACTGAAGCTTTCTTT,CASSFSGSSATEAFF
TRBV19,NA,TRBD1,TRBJ1-5,TGTGCCAGTAGTGGACAGGGCGTCAATCAGCCCCAGCATTTT,CASSGQGVNQPQHF
TRBV4-1,NA,NA,TRBJ2-1,TGCGCCAGCAGCCAAGATCTAAACAATGAGCAGTTCTTC,CASSQDLNNEQFF
TRBV7-2,NA,NA,TRBJ1-5,TGTGCCAGCAGCTTAAGGGGCAGAGGCAATCAGCCCCAGCATTTT,CASSLRGRGNQPQHF
TRBV27,NA,NA,TRBJ1-6,TGTGCCAGCAGGATTACAACTACTCGTCTTAATTCACCCCTCCACTTT,CASRITTTRLNSPLHF
TRBV3-1/TRBV3-2,once,NA,TRBJ2-2,TGTGCCAGCAGTTTTGCGACTGTTACCGGGGAGCTGTTTTTT,CASSFATVTGELFF
TRBV27,NA,NA,TRBJ1-5,TGTGCCAGCAGATCGGGAGTTCATCAGCCCCAGCATTTT,CASRSGVHQPQHF
TRBV6-5,many,TRBD1,TRBJ1-2,TGTGCCAGCAGTCGTCGCACAGGGGAGGGCTACACCTTC,CASSRRTGEGYTF
TRBV5-1,NA,NA,TRBJ2-7,TGCGCCAGCAGCCCGAGGCCGGGGAGCTCCTACGAGCAGTACTTC,CASSPRPGSSYEQYF
TRBV5-1,NA,NA,TRBJ2-5,TGCGCCAGCAGCTTGGATCGGGGGTCGGGAGAGACCCAGTACTTC,CASSLDRGSGETQYF
TRBV5-1,NA,NA,TRBJ2-1,TGCGCCAGCAGCTTGGCCTTACTAAGCTCCTACAATGAGCAGTTCTTC,CASSLALLSSYNEQFF
TRBV7-9,NA,NA,TRBJ2-1,TGTGCCAGCAGCTTAGAACTAGAGGCCTACAATGAGCAGTTCTTC,CASSLELEAYNEQFF
TRBV18,NA,NA,TRBJ2-7,TGTGCCAGCTCACCTCAAACAGGGGAGCAGTACTTC,CASSPQTGEQYF
TRBV6-1,NA,NA,TRBJ1-6,TGTGCCAGCAGTGAACTATCAGGGTATGATAATTCACCCCTCCACTTT,CASSELSGYDNSPLHF
TRBV19,NA,NA,TRBJ1-5,TGTGCCAGTAGTATCGGTGGGAGTCGGGGTCAGCCCCAGCATTTT,CASSIGGSRGQPQHF
TRBV20-1,once,NA,TRBJ2-7,TGCAGTGCTGGGCGCGACGAGCAGTACTTC,CSAGRDEQYF
TRBV10-2,NA,TRBD1,TRBJ2-7,TGCGCCAGCAGTGAGAGGTCAAGGGCGACAGGGGCGAACTACGAGCAGTACTTC,CASSERSRATGANYEQYF
TRBV2,NA,TRBD2,TRBJ2-1,TGTGCCAGCAGGCGGGAGGCGGGCAATGAGCAGTTCTTC,CASRREAGNEQFF
TRBV5-1,NA,TRBD1,TRBJ2-2,TGCGCCAGCAGCCTGGGACAGGGTGCCGGGGAGCTGTTTTTT,CASSLGQGAGELFF
TRBV24-1,many,NA,TRBJ2-2,TGTGCCACCAGTGCAAGAGATGGTTCCGGGGAGCTGTTTTTT,CATSARDGSGELFF
TRBV6-6,NA,TRBD2,TRBJ2-5,TGTGCCAGCAGCCGAAAAATGGGCGGGAGTGCGGCAGAGACCCAGTACTTC,CASSRKMGGSAAETQYF
TRBV4-1,NA,NA,TRBJ1-1,TGCGCCAGCAGCCAGCAGGAGGGATCGAACACTGAAGCTTTCTTT,CASSQQEGSNTEAFF
TRBV9,NA,NA,TRBJ2-2,TGTGCCAGCAGCCTCGCGGCCGGGGAGCTGTTTTTT,CASSLAAGELFF
TRBV28,NA,TRBD2,TRBJ2-7,TGTGCCAGCAGTTTCAGCGGGAGCTCCTACGAGCAGTACTTC,CASSFSGSSYEQYF
TRBV2,NA,NA,TRBJ1-1,TGTGCCAGCAGTACCCATCGGACCCGGGGGGGCACTGAAGCTTTCTTT,CASSTHRTRGGTEAFF